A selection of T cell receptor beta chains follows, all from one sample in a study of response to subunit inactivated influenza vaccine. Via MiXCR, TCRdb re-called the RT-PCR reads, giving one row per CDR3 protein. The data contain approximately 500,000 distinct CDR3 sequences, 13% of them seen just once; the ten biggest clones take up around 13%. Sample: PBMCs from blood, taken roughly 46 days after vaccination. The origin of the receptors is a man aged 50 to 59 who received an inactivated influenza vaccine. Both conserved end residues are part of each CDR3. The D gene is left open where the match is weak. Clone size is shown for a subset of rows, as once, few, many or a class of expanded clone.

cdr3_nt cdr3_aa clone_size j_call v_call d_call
TGCAGCGTTGACAGGGGGGCGAACACCGGGGAGCTGTTTTTT CSVDRGANTGELFF many TRBJ2-2 TRBV29-1 .
TGTGCCAGCAGCTTAGCTGGGTTCGGGGAGCTGTTTTTT CASSLAGFGELFF . TRBJ2-2 TRBV7-2 .
TGTGCCAGCAGCTTAAGTGGTTCTTTAGGGTACAATGAGCAGTTCTTC CASSLSGSLGYNEQFF few TRBJ2-1 TRBV7-3 .
TGCAGTGCTAGAGTTGGGGACTACGAGCAGTACTTC CSARVGDYEQYF . TRBJ2-7 TRBV20-1 .
TGCAGTGCTAGAGCCGGGATCGCAGATACGCAGTATTTT CSARAGIADTQYF few TRBJ2-3 TRBV20-1 .
TGTGCCACCAGAGCGGGACAGGGTTTCGCAGATACGCAGTATTTT CATRAGQGFADTQYF . TRBJ2-3 TRBV24-1 TRBD1
TGCAGTGCTAGAAGGTTTGCGCAGCCCCAGCATTTT CSARRFAQPQHF . TRBJ1-5 TRBV20-1 .
TGCAGCGTTTACGGGACTTACTACGAGCAGTACTTC CSVYGTYYEQYF few TRBJ2-7 TRBV29-1 .
TGCAGTGCTAGCCCAATACGCGGGATAACTAATGAAAAACTGTTTTTT CSASPIRGITNEKLFF . TRBJ1-4 TRBV20-1 .
TGCGCCAGCAGGAAGGGGGCCTCCTACGAGCAGTACTTC CASRKGASYEQYF . TRBJ2-7 TRBV5-1 TRBD1
TGCGCCAGCAGTGAGTCTCCTACGGGTCGATTCTACGAGCAGTACTTC CASSESPTGRFYEQYF . TRBJ2-7 TRBV10-1 .
TGCAGTGCTTTTGGACAGGGAATCTACGAGCAGTACTTC CSAFGQGIYEQYF few TRBJ2-7 TRBV20-1 TRBD1
TGTGCCATCAGTGGGGTAGCGGGAGGCTCCTACAATGAGCAGTTCTTC CAISGVAGGSYNEQFF . TRBJ2-1 TRBV10-3 TRBD2
TGTGCCAGCCTTAGAGGACAGGCCGCTATTTTGAACACTGAAGCTTTCTTT CASLRGQAAILNTEAFF . TRBJ1-1 TRBV12-3/TRBV12-4 TRBD1
TGCGCCAGCAGCCTCAAACAGGGCCGAGGGTACGAGCAGTACTTC CASSLKQGRGYEQYF . TRBJ2-7 TRBV4-3 .
TGTGCCACCAGCAGAGCAGGACCTGGTGGCGGCTACACCTTC CATSRAGPGGGYTF few TRBJ1-2 TRBV15 .
TGTGCCACCAGTGATCGGGCTAGCGGGCTCAGGGCAGATACGCAGTATTTT CATSDRASGLRADTQYF . TRBJ2-3 TRBV24-1 TRBD2
TGTGCCATCAGTGATCCCACGGGAAACCACTACGAGCAGTACTTC CAISDPTGNHYEQYF many TRBJ2-7 TRBV10-3 .
TGTGCCAGCAGTGAAGGGGGGGAGTGGGACGAGCAGTACTTC CASSEGGEWDEQYF . TRBJ2-7 TRBV6-1 .
TGCAGCGTTTCCACTAGCGGCTCTAGCACAGATACGCAGTATTTT CSVSTSGSSTDTQYF few TRBJ2-3 TRBV29-1 TRBD2
TGTGCCAGCAGACTTACAGGGGGCGAGCTCGCGAACACTGAAGCTTTCTTT CASRLTGGELANTEAFF . TRBJ1-1 TRBV14 TRBD1
TGTGCCAGCAGCCAACCTCTACTAGCGGGGGGAGAAGATACGCAGTATTTT CASSQPLLAGGEDTQYF many TRBJ2-3 TRBV4-2 TRBD2
TGTGCCAGCAGTGTACCGTGGGGCAGAGATACGCAGTATTTT CASSVPWGRDTQYF . TRBJ2-3 TRBV2 .
TGTGCCAGCATCGGTAGCCTGAGCTCCTACGAGCAGTACTTC CASIGSLSSYEQYF . TRBJ2-7 TRBV28 .
TGCAGTGCTAACAATCTAGGGCGAACAGATACGCAGTATTTT CSANNLGRTDTQYF . TRBJ2-3 TRBV20-1 .
TGTGCCAGCAGTTATAGCCAGGGTTACGAGCAGTACTTC CASSYSQGYEQYF many TRBJ2-7 TRBV6-5 .
TGTGCCATCAGTGACCAGAATCAGCCCCAGCATTTT CAISDQNQPQHF few TRBJ1-5 TRBV10-3 .
TGCAGTGCTACAATGGGGCCGGGGGGCTACACCTTC CSATMGPGGYTF few TRBJ1-2 TRBV20-1 .
TGCAGTGCTAGAGGCGCGGACAGGGGGCATGGCTACACCTTC CSARGADRGHGYTF few TRBJ1-2 TRBV20-1 TRBD1
TGCGCCAGCAGCCGATATGGACAGGGCGGCCTAGCCAAAAACATTCAGTACTTC CASSRYGQGGLAKNIQYF few TRBJ2-4 TRBV4-3 TRBD1
TGTGCCAGCAGTGAAATCAGGGCTTCGAGAAACACCATATATTTT CASSEIRASRNTIYF . TRBJ1-3 TRBV2 .
TGTGCCAGCAGCTCCCACTACAATGAGCAGTTCTTC CASSSHYNEQFF few TRBJ2-1 TRBV11-3 .
TGTGCCAGCAGCTCTAACCGGGGCGGGGGGCTGTTTTTT CASSSNRGGGLFF once TRBJ2-2 TRBV11-2 TRBD2
TGTGCCAGCAGTCCGCAGGACGGCCTATACAATGAGCAGTTCTTC CASSPQDGLYNEQFF many TRBJ2-1 TRBV12-3/TRBV12-4 .
TGTGCCTGGAGTCTGGACACTGAAGCTTTCTTT CAWSLDTEAFF many TRBJ1-1 TRBV30 .
TGTGCCAGCTCCGCCCCACCTACGGGAGAGACCCAGTACTTC CASSAPPTGETQYF few TRBJ2-5 TRBV12-3/TRBV12-4 .
TGTGCCAGCCATATGGGGGACAGAGACTATAGCAATCAGCCCCAGCATTTT CASHMGDRDYSNQPQHF . TRBJ1-5 TRBV25-1 TRBD1
TGTGCCAGCAGCTTAGGTGTGGGAGCCTCAAGCACAGATACGCAGTATTTT CASSLGVGASSTDTQYF many TRBJ2-3 TRBV7-3 .
TGTGCCACCACTGGGGGTTGGCTTAGCGGAGAGACCCAGTACTTC CATTGGWLSGETQYF . TRBJ2-5 TRBV7-2 .
TGTGCCACCAGTATCGGCCCCCAGGATACGCAGTATTTT CATSIGPQDTQYF many TRBJ2-3 TRBV24-1 .
TGTGCCAGCAGTCTCGAGTTTCGTACAGGTCCAGGGTCCCATGGCTACACCTTC CASSLEFRTGPGSHGYTF . TRBJ1-2 TRBV6-5 .
TGTGCCATCAGTGATAAGGGTACCACCGGGGAGCTGTTTTTT CAISDKGTTGELFF . TRBJ2-2 TRBV10-3 .
TGCGCCAGCAGTGATCCACAGGGACTTTCCTACGAGCAGTACTTC CASSDPQGLSYEQYF . TRBJ2-7 TRBV10-2 .
TGTGCCAGCAGCCCCGACAGTTTGGAGCCCCAGCATTTT CASSPDSLEPQHF many TRBJ1-5 TRBV12-3/TRBV12-4 .
TGCGCCAGCAGCCAAAGCGGGGGTTATGGCTGGAATACGCAGTATTTT CASSQSGGYGWNTQYF few TRBJ2-3 TRBV4-1 TRBD2
TGTGCCAGCAGTGAAGGGACACCTGGGATGGCCCTCCACTTT CASSEGTPGMALHF . TRBJ1-6 TRBV25-1 .
TGCAGTGCCCCACTCGGGACAGGGAGCACAGATACGCAGTATTTT CSAPLGTGSTDTQYF few TRBJ2-3 TRBV20-1 TRBD1
TGCGCCAGCAGCTGGGGGACAGGGGGGTACAATGAGCAGTTCTTC CASSWGTGGYNEQFF . TRBJ2-1 TRBV5-1 TRBD1
TGTGCCAGCAGTGGACAGGGTAAAAGGTACGAGCAGTACTTC CASSGQGKRYEQYF few TRBJ2-7 TRBV12-3/TRBV12-4 TRBD1
TGCAGTGCTGCAACAGGGGGCAGTAGGAATGAGCAGTTCTTC CSAATGGSRNEQFF many TRBJ2-1 TRBV20-1 TRBD1
TGTGCCAGCAGCGTAGGAGGGGGCAGGGAGACCCAGTACTTC CASSVGGGRETQYF . TRBJ2-5 TRBV9 TRBD1
TGCGCCAGCAGCTTAGCTACTAGCGGGTCTATCAATGAGCAGTTCTTC CASSLATSGSINEQFF many TRBJ2-1 TRBV5-1 TRBD2
TGTGCCATCAGCTTCGCGGATTCCGGCCAGTATTTT CAISFADSGQYF . TRBJ2-3 TRBV5-5 .
TGTGCCAGCAGTAGAGGAGGGACAGGGAACACCGGGGAGCTGTTTTTT CASSRGGTGNTGELFF few TRBJ2-2 TRBV28 TRBD1
TGTGCCATCAGTGAGTCAACCTATGGCTACACCTTC CAISESTYGYTF . TRBJ1-2 TRBV10-3 .
TGTGCCAGCAGCTTGAACAGGGGGCGGACCGGGGAGCTGTTTTTT CASSLNRGRTGELFF . TRBJ2-2 TRBV11-3 TRBD1
TGCGCCAGCAGCCCGGGGATAGGGAAGGACTACGAGCAGTACTTC CASSPGIGKDYEQYF . TRBJ2-7 TRBV4-3 .
TGTGCCAGCACCAATCGGGGGGGAACAGATACGCAGTATTTT CASTNRGGTDTQYF . TRBJ2-3 TRBV6-2/TRBV6-3 TRBD2
TGTGTCAGCAGCAACCATGGGGTTGACGAGCAGTACTTC CVSSNHGVDEQYF . TRBJ2-7 TRBV7-9 .
TGTGCCAGCAGCTTGCGCCCTCCGGGACAGGGCATAAGCGAGCAGTACTTC CASSLRPPGQGISEQYF . TRBJ2-7 TRBV5-5 TRBD1